These 19 T cell receptor beta chains were all obtained from the same sample, sequenced in a study of blood T cell repertoires in COVID-19. Profiled with immunoSEQ multiplex PCR; TCRdb holds only in-frame clones, not every one. The data show approximately 230,000 clones, with about 90% seen just once and roughly 15% held by the top ten. The sample was PBMCs or T cells enriched from blood (not recorded which). Receptor source: a woman aged 50 to 60 with acute COVID-19.

The chain uses TRBV30 and TRBJ2-3; 8 bases match TRBD2. Germline V gene sequence: CDR1 GTSNPN, CDR2 SVGIG (reference sequence). The J segment lost 6 bases and the V segment lost 4 bases, leaving 12 bases of the junction unmatched. CDR3 size: 15 residues. CDR3 in amino acids: CAWTRPGTRLDTQYF. The CDR3 DNA reads as TGTGCCTGGACCCGTCCTGGGACTAGATTGGATACGCAGTATTTT.

This clone was counted once. This rearrangement joins TRBV4-1 to TRBJ2-7; 10 nucleotides match TRBD2. The CDR3 covers 16 residues. V trimming: 4 bases; J trimming: 4 bases; junction bases outside the gene matches: 10. Germline V gene lookup returns CDR1 MGHRA and CDR2 YSYEKL. The CDR3 DNA reads as TGCGCCAGCAGCCCCTATAGCGGGAGGCCGACTTACGAGCAGTACTTC. Translation gives CASSPYSGRPTYEQYF.

This clone showed up just once. This chain connects TRBV7-6 to TRBJ2-3, with 8 bases identical to TRBD1. The V segment lost 4 bases and the J segment 1 base; nucleotides outside the gene matches: 7. In germline, CDR1 is SGHVS, CDR2 FNYEAQ. The CDR3 is made up of 16 amino acids. DNA for the CDR3: TGTGCCAGCAGCTACTCCACAGGGGGACGCACAGATACGCAGTATTTT. This codes for CASSYSTGGRTDTQYF.

The chain has TRBV5-1 and TRBJ1-1; 7 nucleotides align to TRBD1. The CDR3 is 14 amino acids. Germline values: CDR1 SGHRS, CDR2 YFSETQ. V gave up 0 bases and J gave up 10 bases; unmatched junction bases: 9. This CDR3 reads CASSLGQGVLGAFF. For the CDR3, the DNA is TGCGCCAGCAGCTTGGGCCAGGGGGTCCTGGGAGCTTTCTTT.

This clone is a singleton in its sample. J is TRBJ2-2 and V is TRBV5-4; 12 nucleotides align to TRBD2. Per germline, CDR1 SGHNT and CDR2 YYREEE (reference sequence). The V gene end was trimmed by 2 bases and the J gene end by 7 bases; junction bases not matched to a gene: 6. The CDR3 contains 16 residues. The CDR3 nucleotides read TGTGCCAGCAGCTTTCTAGCGGGAGGGCCGGGCGGGGAGCTGTTTTTT. This encodes CASSFLAGGPGGELFF.

The chain uses TRBV4-3 and TRBJ1-4, with a tentative D call TRBD1 (5 bases). The germline CDR1 and CDR2 sequences are LGHNA and YSLEER. This CDR3 contains 15 residues. Trimming removed 0 bases from V and 3 bases from J, with 8 bases in between. The CDR3 region is CASSQDGGANEKLFF. The CDR3 DNA sequence: TGCGCCAGCAGCCAAGATGGAGGGGCTAATGAAAAACTGTTTTTT.

The rearrangement joins TRBV19 to TRBJ2-3; TRBD2 agrees at 7 bases. CDR1 is LNHDA, CDR2 SQIVND, per germline (reference sequence). J was trimmed by 4 bases and V by 7 bases; bases with no gene match: 11. There are 15 residues in the CDR3. CDR3 residues: CASTLTGGRADTQYF. CDR3 bases: TGTGCCAGTACCCTTACTGGCGGGAGAGCAGATACGCAGTATTTT.

The chain joins TRBV6-6 to TRBJ2-1; possibly TRBD1 for D (6 bases). V was shortened by 4 bases and J by 8 bases, with 18 bases between the two germline ends. The CDR3 loop spans 15 amino acids. The germline CDR1 and CDR2 sequences are MNHNY and SVGAGI (reference sequence). The CDR3 spells CASSSPGTKRHEQFF. The CDR3 DNA reads TGTGCCAGCAGTTCTCCCGGGACAAAGCGGCATGAGCAGTTCTTC.

This rearrangement joins TRBV28 to TRBJ1-1; 8 nucleotides agree with TRBD1. CDR1 is MDHEN, CDR2 SYDVKM, per germline. J gave up 5 bases and V 3 bases, and 2 bases lay outside the gene matches. This CDR3 comprises 13 residues. In DNA form, the CDR3 reads TGTGCCAGCAGTTTCAGGGGGCCGACTGAAGCTTTCTTT. Translated, it gives CASSFRGPTEAFF.

This sequence joins TRBV3-1 (or the pseudogene TRBV3-2) and TRBJ2-4; TRBD1 matches 9 bases. Germline-derived CDR1 and CDR2 are LGHDT and YNNKEL (reference sequence). V lost 6 bases, J lost 8 bases, and 5 bases stayed unmatched. The CDR3 totals 13 residues. This chain's CDR3 is CASSRQGDDIQYF. CDR3 nucleotide sequence: TGTGCCAGCAGTCGACAGGGGGATGACATTCAGTACTTC.

This chain uses TRBV7-2 with TRBJ2-1, with 11 bases identical to TRBD1. The V segment lost 5 bases and the J segment 8 bases; nucleotides outside the gene matches: 8. The CDR3 has 15 residues. The V gene's germline CDR1 is SGHTA and CDR2 FQGNSA. CDR3 region: CASSLGQGAFYEQFF. In DNA, the CDR3 is TGTGCCAGCAGCCTTGGACAGGGGGCGTTTTATGAGCAGTTCTTC.

The chain recombines TRBV6-4 with TRBJ2-2; 11 bases agree with TRBD2. The V gene's germline CDR1 is MRHNA and CDR2 SNTAGT. V lost 3 bases to trimming and J lost 1 base; unmatched junction nucleotides: 7. The CDR3 is made up of 18 amino acids. In DNA form, the CDR3 reads TGTGCCAGCAGTGATAGGGACCTAGCGGGAGGGAACACCGGGGAGCTGTTTTTT. The encoded protein is CASSDRDLAGGNTGELFF.

This clone has only a few counts. The CDR3 DNA reads as TGCGCCAGCAGCTCTAGACAGGGGTTGGGGAATGAAAAACTGTTTTTT. The encoded protein is CASSSRQGLGNEKLFF. The gene calls are TRBV5-1 and TRBJ1-4; 8 positions agree with TRBD1. This CDR3 is 16 amino acids long. With V trimmed by 3 bases and J by 5 bases, 9 bases remained unmatched. Germline CDR1 is SGHRS and CDR2 is YFSETQ.

The chain couples TRBV4-1 to TRBJ1-2, with D perhaps matching TRBD1 (6 bases). This CDR3 is 16 amino acids long. V was cut by 3 bases and J by 4 bases, with 18 bases left in between. Germline V CDR1 and CDR2: MGHRA, YSYEKL. CDR3 in amino acids: CASSQPTGSLGYGYTF. CDR3 sequence (DNA): TGCGCCAGCAGCCAGCCAACAGGGTCCCTTGGCTATGGCTACACCTTC.

This clone was counted only a few times. The chain employs TRBV5-4 and TRBJ1-2; D gene unclear. Trimming pared 3 bases from V and 2 bases from J, leaving 5 bases between. The CDR3 is made up of 12 amino acids. Germline CDR1 and CDR2: SGHNT and YYREEE (reference sequence). This CDR3 reads CASSWANYGYTF. The CDR3 DNA reads TGTGCCAGCAGCTGGGCCAACTATGGCTACACCTTC.

The chain is built from TRBV19 and TRBJ1-1, with D hard to call. V dropped 5 bases and J dropped 1 base, with 8 bases sitting between them. There are 13 residues in the CDR3. The V gene's germline CDR1 is LNHDA and CDR2 SQIVND (reference sequence). As DNA, the CDR3 is TGTGCCAGTAGTCCCGGAGAGAACACTGAAGCTTTCTTT. Encoded protein: CASSPGENTEAFF.

The chain joins TRBV3-1 (or the pseudogene TRBV3-2) to TRBJ2-7; TRBD1 is a possible D gene (5 bases). V was shortened by 0 bases and J by 6 bases, with 15 bases between the two germline ends. Germline CDR1 and CDR2: LGHDT and YNNKEL (reference sequence). There are 15 residues in the CDR3. CDR3 coding DNA: TGTGCCAGCAGCCAAGACGCATCCAGGGTACGCGAGCAGTACTTC. Encoded protein: CASSQDASRVREQYF.

This sequence joins TRBV9 and TRBJ1-1; possibly TRBD1 for D (6 bases). This CDR3 is 15 amino acids long. V shed 4 bases and J shed 1 base, with 14 bases lying between them. CDR1 is SGDLS and CDR2 is YYNGEE in the germline V gene. The CDR3 is CASSIAGTSNTEAFF. The CDR3 DNA follows: TGTGCCAGCAGCATCGCCGGGACATCGAACACTGAAGCTTTCTTT.

This clone was detected once. This chain uses TRBV27 with TRBJ2-3, with D possibly being TRBD1 (6 bases). Trimming cost V 8 bases and J 0 bases, with 9 bases left between them. This CDR3 is 13 amino acids long. Looked up from germline, CDR1 is MNHEY and CDR2 is SMNVEV (reference sequence). The CDR3 is CASEGDSTDTQYF. The CDR3 DNA sequence: TGTGCCAGCGAGGGGGACAGCACAGATACGCAGTATTTT.